This section outlines one TCR beta chain sequence together with its context. CDR3 length equals 15 residues. Germline V gene data show CDR1 as LGHDT and CDR2 as YNNKEL (reference sequence). The V gene lost 4 bases and the J gene lost 0 bases, with 12 bases spanning the gap. This entry is derived from a study of blood T cell repertoires in COVID-19. Study background: Acute-phase and convalescent COVID-19 samples originated in the United States, Italy and Spain.

In the original analysis: By means of reference gene primer amplification, nucleated cell counts were estimated. The repertoire was sequenced with immunoSEQ multiplex PCR; TCRdb's copy has only in-frame clones and lacks some. V and J calls plus clone size are reproduced from that table; the DNA served to infer D and trimming. This table holds some 140,000 clones, 80% to 90% found once. Those enrolled, adults aged 18 to 89 years, came from 24 US areas. Cohort placement rested on clinical history that participants reported themselves. The source material was PBMCs or T cells enriched from blood (not recorded which). The clonotype comes from a man aged 35-49 years with acute COVID-19. The rearrangement uses TRBV3-1 (or the pseudogene TRBV3-2) and TRBJ2-5; possible D gene TRBD1, 6 bases. In DNA form, the CDR3 reads TGTGCCAGCAGCCGGGGCACAGGGAACCAAGAGACCCAGTACTTC. This codes for CASSRGTGNQETQYF.